This T cell receptor (beta chain) was retrieved from a study of identical twins. V lost 0 bases and J 3 bases, leaving 16 bases between the germline ends. The CDR3 loop spans 17 amino acids. TCRdb reprocessed the 5' RACE reads via MiXCR and lists one record per CDR3 protein. The sample comprises around 510,000 distinct CDR3 sequences, approximately 15% of which are singletons, and approximately 0.98% rests with the top ten. The sample holds a few counts of this clonotype. Its matching antigen is unknown. Study-level results: Conclusions were drawn cross-sectionally by statistical analysis, without following the same donors. Those out-of-frame alpha sequences shared by twins showed an excess of low generation probability. Zero-insertion analyses could be partly confounded by invariant MAIT and iNKT cells.

This sample was shared with a second study, whose subject was yellow fever vaccine responses in identical twins. That study adds: Twins reportedly appeared to share part of their vaccine T cell response while keeping part individual.

The V call is TRBV12-3 or TRBV12-4, the J call TRBJ2-3; perhaps TRBD1 as D (5 bases). This TCR was sampled from a woman in her late teens or twenties in good health. The specimen was CD4+ T cells sorted from blood. The CDR3 loop reads CASSLAINAGRTDTQYF. DNA for the CDR3: TGTGCCAGCAGTTTAGCGATAAATGCAGGGCGGACAGATACGCAGTATTTT.